This record covers a single T cell receptor beta chain. This receptor's antigen is unknown. No base quality values were provided; no much bigger clone lies one nucleotide off. The sample belongs to a study of T cell changes during pregnancy in multiple sclerosis (dated by TCRdb to between 2018 and 2020). Background for the entire study: The study looked at changes in the T cell repertoire across pregnancy in women with multiple sclerosis.

From a lookup of the germline V gene, CDR1 and CDR2 are SGHTA and FQGNSA. The junction carries 7 bases between V and J, which are trimmed by 6 bases and 0 bases respectively. From the cysteine through the phenylalanine, the CDR3 covers 13 amino acids. Of the read, only the CDR3 DNA is kept; its 39 bases are in frame from base 1. The library came from the immunoSEQ multiplex PCR assay. TCRdb took this table from immuneACCESS and kept in-frame rearrangements with V and J called. Such tables lack part of the clones; where checked against another copy, unresolved V genes explain under half of the gap, and the rest is unexplained. The sample table holds 60,000 to 75,000 clones, of which roughly 94% were seen once. Together, the top ten hold over 1.3% of the sample.

This TCR derives from a female donor in good health, enrolled as a control in a pregnancy study. Rearrangement joined TRBV7-2 to TRBJ2-3, with the identity of the D gene unclear. The specimen comprised peripheral blood, sampled in the second trimester of pregnancy. The DNA reads as follows: TGTGCCAGCAGAATCGGGAGCACAGATACGCAGTATTTT. Protein translation: CASRIGSTDTQYF.